This T cell receptor beta chain was found in a study of cytomegalovirus exposure and HLA in healthy donors. The study, taken as a whole, reports: More clonal expansion characterized HLA-associated TCR beta chains than equally common others in a later analysis.

A word on this clone: Its target is unknown.

PCR involved 60 Vbeta and 13 Jbeta primers. Profiling relied on immunoSEQ multiplex PCR, and the TCRdb table lists in-frame clones only, not all of them. The sample contains around 100,000 clones, 83% of which appear only once. The ends were cut back, 3 bases at V and 6 bases at J, with 9 bases in the middle. The CDR3 has 11 residues. Germline V gene sequence: CDR1 DFQATT, CDR2 SNEGSKA (reference sequence). The rearrangement uses TRBV20-1 and TRBJ2-7; D gene unclear. The material sequenced was PBMCs. The clonotype comes from a man in his forties in good health and CMV-seronegative. CDR3 region: CSASVSGEQYF. The CDR3 DNA is TGCAGTGCTAGTGTTTCGGGCGAGCAGTACTTC.